This T cell receptor (beta chain) was sequenced during a study of regulatory T cells in long-lasting Graves disease. Study summary: Graves' disease counted as persistent after over 5 years of antithyroid drugs with positive TSH receptor antibodies.

With respect to this clonotype: The antigen is not known.

Study findings and constraints: There were preferences for TRBV28, TRBJ1-2 and TRBJ2-5 in persistent disease. The study found lower TCR diversity in persistent Graves' patients than in newly diagnosed ones.

There are 13 residues in the CDR3. V lost 5 bases to trimming and J lost 9 bases; unmatched junction nucleotides: 9. Germline values: CDR1 SGHTA, CDR2 FQGNSA. Described time point: persistent/refractory GD, antithyroid drugs over 5 years with positive TRAb. PBMC RNA was the source of the TCR library. iRepertoire HTBI primers and Arm-PCR of CDR3 regions built TCR beta libraries. Source study methods: The samples included around 62 TRBV and around 15 TRBJ segments. TCRdb independently ran MiXCR on the multiplex PCR reads; one entry per CDR3 protein. These V and J calls are TCRdb output, not the study's own analysis. The data show hundreds of thousands of distinct CDR3 sequences, roughly 22% seen once.

This sequence originates from a female donor with Graves disease. The sample here was peripheral blood mononuclear cells (PBMCs), taken when the disease was refractory, from a patient treated with antithyroid drugs. The chain joins TRBV7-2 to TRBJ2-5, with TRBD2 matching 7 bases. CDR3 nucleotides: TGTGCCAGCAGCCTAGGGGACCGGGAGGCCCAGTACTTC. Amino acid sequence: CASSLGDREAQYF. Drawing the rest from reference TRBV7-2 and TRBJ2-5, the complete variable domain is GAGVSQSPSNKVTEKGKDVELRCDPISGHTALYWYRQSLGQGLEFLIYFQGNSAPDKSGLPSDRFSAERTGGSVSTLTIQRTQQEDSAVYLCASSLGDREAQYFGPGTRLLVL.